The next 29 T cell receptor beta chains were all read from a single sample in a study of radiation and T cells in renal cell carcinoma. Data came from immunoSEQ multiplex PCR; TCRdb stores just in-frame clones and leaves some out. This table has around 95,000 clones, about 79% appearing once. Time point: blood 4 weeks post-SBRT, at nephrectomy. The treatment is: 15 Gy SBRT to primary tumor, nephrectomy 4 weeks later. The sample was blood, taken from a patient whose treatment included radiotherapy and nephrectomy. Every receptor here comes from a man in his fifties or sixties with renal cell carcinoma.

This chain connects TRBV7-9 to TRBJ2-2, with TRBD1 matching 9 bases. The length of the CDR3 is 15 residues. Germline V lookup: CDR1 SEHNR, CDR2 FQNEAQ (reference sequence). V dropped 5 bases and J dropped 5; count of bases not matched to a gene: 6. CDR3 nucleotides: TGTGCCAGCAGCAGACAGGGGGTCTGGACCGGGGAGCTGTTTTTT. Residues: CASSRQGVWTGELFF.

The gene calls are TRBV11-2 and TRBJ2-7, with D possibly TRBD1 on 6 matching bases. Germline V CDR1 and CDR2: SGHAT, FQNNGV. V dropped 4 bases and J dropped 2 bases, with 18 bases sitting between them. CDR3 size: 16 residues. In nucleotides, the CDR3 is TGTGCCAGCAGCTCCGACAGGACCTCTTATACCTACGAGCAGTACTTC. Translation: CASSSDRTSYTYEQYF.

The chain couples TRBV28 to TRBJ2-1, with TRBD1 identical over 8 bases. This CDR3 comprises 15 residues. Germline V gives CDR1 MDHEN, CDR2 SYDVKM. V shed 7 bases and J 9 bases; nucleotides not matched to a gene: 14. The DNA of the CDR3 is TGTGCCAGCATAGGTGAACAGGGGGTAATGAGTGAGCAGTTCTTC. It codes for CASIGEQGVMSEQFF.

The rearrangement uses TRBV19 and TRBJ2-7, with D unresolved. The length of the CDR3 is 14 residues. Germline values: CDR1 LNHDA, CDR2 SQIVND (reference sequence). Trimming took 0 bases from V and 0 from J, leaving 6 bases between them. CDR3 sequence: CASSIESDSYEQYF. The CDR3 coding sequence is TGTGCCAGTAGTATAGAGTCAGACTCCTACGAGCAGTACTTC.

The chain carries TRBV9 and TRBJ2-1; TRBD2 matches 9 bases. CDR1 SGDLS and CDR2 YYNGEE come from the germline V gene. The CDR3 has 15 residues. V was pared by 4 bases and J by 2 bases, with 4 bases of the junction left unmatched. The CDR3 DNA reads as TGTGCCAGCAGCCAAAGACTAGCGGCCTACAATGAGCAGTTCTTC. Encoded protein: CASSQRLAAYNEQFF.

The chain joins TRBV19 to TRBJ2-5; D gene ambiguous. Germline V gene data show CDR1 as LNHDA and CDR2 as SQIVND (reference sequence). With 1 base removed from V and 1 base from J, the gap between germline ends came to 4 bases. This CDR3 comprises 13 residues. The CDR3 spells CASSIVGQETQYF. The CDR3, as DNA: TGTGCCAGTAGTATAGTGGGCCAAGAGACCCAGTACTTC.

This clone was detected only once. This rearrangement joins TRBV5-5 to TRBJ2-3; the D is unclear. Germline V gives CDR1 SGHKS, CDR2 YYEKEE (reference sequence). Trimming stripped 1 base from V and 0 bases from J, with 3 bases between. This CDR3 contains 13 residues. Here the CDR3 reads CASSLWSTDTQYF. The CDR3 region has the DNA TGTGCCAGCAGCTTGTGGAGCACAGATACGCAGTATTTT.

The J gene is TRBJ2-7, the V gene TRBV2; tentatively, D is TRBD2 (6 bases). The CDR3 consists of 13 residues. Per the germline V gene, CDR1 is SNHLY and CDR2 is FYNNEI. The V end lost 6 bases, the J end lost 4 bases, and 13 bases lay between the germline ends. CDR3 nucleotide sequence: TGTGCCAGCAGACTAGCTGAGAAATACGAGCAGTACTTC. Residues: CASRLAEKYEQYF.

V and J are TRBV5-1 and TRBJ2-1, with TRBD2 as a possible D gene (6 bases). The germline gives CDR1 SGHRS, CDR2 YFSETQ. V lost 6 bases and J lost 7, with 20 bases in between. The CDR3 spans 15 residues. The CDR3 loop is CASNPAGLTRNEQFF. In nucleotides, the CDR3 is TGCGCCAGCAACCCCGCGGGACTGACCCGAAATGAGCAGTTCTTC.

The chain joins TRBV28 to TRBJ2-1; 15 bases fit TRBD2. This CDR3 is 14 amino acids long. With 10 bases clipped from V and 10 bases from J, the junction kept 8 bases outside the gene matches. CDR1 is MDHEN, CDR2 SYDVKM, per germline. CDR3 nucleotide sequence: TGTGCCACCGAAGGACTAGCGGGAGGGGGAGAGCAGTTCTTC. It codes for CATEGLAGGGEQFF.

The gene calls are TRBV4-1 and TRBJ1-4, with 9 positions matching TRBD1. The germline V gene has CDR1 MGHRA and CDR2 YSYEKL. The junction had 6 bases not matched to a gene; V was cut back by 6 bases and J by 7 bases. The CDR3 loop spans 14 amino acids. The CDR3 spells CASSLQGAREKLFF. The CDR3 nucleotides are TGCGCCAGCAGTCTACAGGGGGCGCGTGAAAAACTGTTTTTT.

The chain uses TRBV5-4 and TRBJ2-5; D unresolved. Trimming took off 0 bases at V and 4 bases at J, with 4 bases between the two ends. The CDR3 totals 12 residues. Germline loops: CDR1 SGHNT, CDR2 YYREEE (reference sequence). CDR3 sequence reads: CASSLDRETQYF. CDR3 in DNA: TGTGCCAGCAGCTTGGACAGAGAGACCCAGTACTTC.

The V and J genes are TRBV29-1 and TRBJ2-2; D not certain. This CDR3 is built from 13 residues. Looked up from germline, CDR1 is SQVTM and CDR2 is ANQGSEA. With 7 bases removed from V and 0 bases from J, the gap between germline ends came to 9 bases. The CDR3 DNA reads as TGCAGCGGAGCGCCTCCGAACACCGGGGAGCTGTTTTTT. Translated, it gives CSGAPPNTGELFF.

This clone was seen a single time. For the CDR3, the DNA is TGTGCCAGTAGTATTCGGCCTAGCGGGAGGGGCAATGAGCAGTTCTTC. It translates to CASSIRPSGRGNEQFF. This rearrangement joins TRBV19 to TRBJ2-1, with 12 bases matching TRBD2. CDR3 length equals 16 residues. Germline V gives CDR1 LNHDA, CDR2 SQIVND (reference sequence). V shed 3 bases and J 6 bases; nucleotides not matched to a gene: 6.

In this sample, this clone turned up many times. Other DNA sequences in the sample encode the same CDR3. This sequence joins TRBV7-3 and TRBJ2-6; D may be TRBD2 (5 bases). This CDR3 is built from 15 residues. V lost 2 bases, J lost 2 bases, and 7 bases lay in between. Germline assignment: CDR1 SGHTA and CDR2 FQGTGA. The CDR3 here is CASSLSGTGANVLTF. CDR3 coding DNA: TGTGCCAGCAGCTTATCGGGGACTGGGGCCAACGTCCTGACTTTC.

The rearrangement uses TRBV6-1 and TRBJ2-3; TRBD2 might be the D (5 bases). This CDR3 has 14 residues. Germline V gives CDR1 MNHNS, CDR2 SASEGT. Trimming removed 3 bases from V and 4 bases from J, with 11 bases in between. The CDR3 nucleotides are TGTGCCAGCAGTGAGGGCGGGTGGGCAGATACGCAGTATTTT. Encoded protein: CASSEGGWADTQYF.

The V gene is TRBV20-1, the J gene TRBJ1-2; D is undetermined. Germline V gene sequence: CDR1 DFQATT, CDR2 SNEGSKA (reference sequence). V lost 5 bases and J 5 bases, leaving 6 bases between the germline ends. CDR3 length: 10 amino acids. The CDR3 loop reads CSAAPYGYTF. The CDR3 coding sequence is TGCAGTGCTGCGCCATATGGCTACACCTTC.

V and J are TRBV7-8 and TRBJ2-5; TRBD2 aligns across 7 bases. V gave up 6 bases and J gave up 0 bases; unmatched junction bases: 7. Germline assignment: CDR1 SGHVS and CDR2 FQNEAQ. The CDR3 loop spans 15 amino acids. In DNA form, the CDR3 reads TGTGCCAGCAGTCTAGCGGAGATGTACCAAGAGACCCAGTACTTC. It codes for CASSLAEMYQETQYF.

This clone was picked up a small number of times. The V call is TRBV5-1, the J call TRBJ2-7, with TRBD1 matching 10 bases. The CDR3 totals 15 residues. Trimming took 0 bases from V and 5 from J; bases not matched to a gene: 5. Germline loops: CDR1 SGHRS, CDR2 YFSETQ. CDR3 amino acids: CASSLAGTGAHEQYF. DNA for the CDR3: TGCGCCAGCAGCTTGGCCGGGACAGGGGCCCACGAGCAGTACTTC.

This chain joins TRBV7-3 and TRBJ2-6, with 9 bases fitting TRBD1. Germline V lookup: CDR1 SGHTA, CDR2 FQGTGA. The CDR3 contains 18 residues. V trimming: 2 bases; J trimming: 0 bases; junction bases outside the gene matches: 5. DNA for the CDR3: TGTGCCAGCAGCTTACCGACAGGGGGTGGCTCTGGGGCCAACGTCCTGACTTTC. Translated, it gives CASSLPTGGGSGANVLTF.

DNA for the CDR3: TGTGCCAGCAGTGAGCGGGGGACAGGGACTTTTTTCTACGAGCAGTACTTC. It yields the protein CASSERGTGTFFYEQYF. The chain is built from TRBV6-1 and TRBJ2-7, with 9 bases that match TRBD1. CDR3 length: 17 residues. Germline V gene lookup returns CDR1 MNHNS and CDR2 SASEGT. Trimming took 3 bases from V and 3 from J; bases not matched to a gene: 12.

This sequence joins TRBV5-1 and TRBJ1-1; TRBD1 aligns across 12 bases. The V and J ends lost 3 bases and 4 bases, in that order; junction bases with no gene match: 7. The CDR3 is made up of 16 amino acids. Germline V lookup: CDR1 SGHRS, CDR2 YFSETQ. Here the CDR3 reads CASSSGTGGAGTEAFF. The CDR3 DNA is TGCGCCAGCAGCTCCGGGACAGGGGGCGCAGGCACTGAAGCTTTCTTT.

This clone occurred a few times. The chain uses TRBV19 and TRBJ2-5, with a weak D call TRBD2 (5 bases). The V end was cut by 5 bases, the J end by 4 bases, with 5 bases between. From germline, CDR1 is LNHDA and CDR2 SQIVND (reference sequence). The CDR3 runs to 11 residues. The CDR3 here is CASSEGETQYF. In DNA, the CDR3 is TGTGCCAGTAGTGAGGGAGAGACCCAGTACTTC.

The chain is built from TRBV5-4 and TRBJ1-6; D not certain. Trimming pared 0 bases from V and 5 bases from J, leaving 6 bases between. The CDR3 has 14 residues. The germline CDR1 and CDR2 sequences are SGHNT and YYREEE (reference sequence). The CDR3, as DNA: TGTGCCAGCAGCTTGGACATGCATAATTCACCCCTCCACTTT. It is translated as CASSLDMHNSPLHF.

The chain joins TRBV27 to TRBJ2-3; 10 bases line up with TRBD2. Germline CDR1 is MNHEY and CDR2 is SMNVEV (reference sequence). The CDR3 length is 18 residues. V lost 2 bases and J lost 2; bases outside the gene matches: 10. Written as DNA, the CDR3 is TGTGCCAGCAGTTTAACGACTAGCGGGTTGGGGGACACAGATACGCAGTATTTT. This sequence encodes CASSLTTSGLGDTDTQYF.

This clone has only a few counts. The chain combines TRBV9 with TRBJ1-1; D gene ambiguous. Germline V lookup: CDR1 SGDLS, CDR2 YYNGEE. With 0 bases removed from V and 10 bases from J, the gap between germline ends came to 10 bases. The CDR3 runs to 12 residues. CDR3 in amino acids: CASSVGGSRAFF. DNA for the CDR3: TGTGCCAGCAGCGTAGGAGGTAGTAGAGCTTTCTTT. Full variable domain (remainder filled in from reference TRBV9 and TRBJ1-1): DSGVTQTPKHLITATGQRVTLRCSPRSGDLSVYWYQQSLDQGLQFLIQYYNGEERAKGNILERFSAQQFPDLHSELNLSSLELGDSALYFCASSVGGSRAFFGQGTRLTVV.

The CDR3 region has the DNA TGTGCCAGCAGCCAAGATCGGGGACAGGGGGGCCACGAGCAGTACTTC. Translated, it gives CASSQDRGQGGHEQYF. The rearrangement uses TRBV14 and TRBJ2-7; 11 bases fit TRBD1. The length of the CDR3 is 16 residues. From germline, CDR1 is SGHDN and CDR2 FVKESK. The V segment lost 0 bases and the J segment 5 bases; nucleotides outside the gene matches: 6.

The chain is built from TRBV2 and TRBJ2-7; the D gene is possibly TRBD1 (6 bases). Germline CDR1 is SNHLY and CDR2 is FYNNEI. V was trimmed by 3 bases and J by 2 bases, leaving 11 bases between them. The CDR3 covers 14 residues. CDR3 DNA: TGTGCCAGCAGTGAGAGCAGGGGCCCCTACGAGCAGTACTTC. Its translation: CASSESRGPYEQYF.

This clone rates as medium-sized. The CDR3 sequence: CASSTGTYETQYF. Written as DNA, the CDR3 is TGTGCCAGCAGCACAGGGACCTATGAGACCCAGTACTTC. This chain joins TRBV28 and TRBJ2-5, with D maybe TRBD1 (6 bases). The germline V gene has CDR1 MDHEN and CDR2 SYDVKM. Trimming removed 6 bases from V and 5 bases from J, with 13 bases in between. This CDR3 is 13 amino acids long.